This TCR beta chain derives from a study of synovial regulatory T cells in juvenile arthritis. Broader study findings: Largely private between patients, iaTreg TCR repertoires showed partial overlap with synovial Teff and blood CPL repertoires. iaTreg cells shared more CDR3 sequences with synovial Tregs than other blood Tregs did. Blood Treg cells that were inflammation-associated showed lower TCR diversity than other blood Treg cells.

Germline-derived CDR1 and CDR2 are MDHEN and SYDVKM. There are 12 residues in the CDR3. Only the protein sequence is given. The data were produced by immunoSEQ multiplex PCR, yet TCRdb's version contains in-frame clones alone and is incomplete. In all, the sample yields 7,500 to 10,000 clones. Concerning this clone: Its matching antigen is unknown.

The chain employs TRBV28 and TRBJ1-5; TCRdb returns TRBD1, unconfirmable since there is no DNA. Material: Treg cells from blood. Subset given: remaining (HLA-DR-negative) circulating blood Treg cells. This TCR was recovered from a donor younger than 30 with juvenile idiopathic arthritis. The CDR3: CASKGQPSEEHF.